These T cell receptor beta chains were read from a single sample in a study of blood T cells in healthy people across ages. Each CDR3 protein gets one entry after TCRdb re-called the 5' RACE reads with MiXCR. The sample contains about 830,000 distinct CDR3 sequences, 58% of which appear only once. The specimen sequenced was blood. The receptor set was obtained from a man between 25 and 39 years old in good health. Each CDR3 is given with its conserved first and last residue. D genes are given only for firm matches. Only part of the rows carry a size: once, few, many, or a class if the clone is expanded.

>NA|NA|TRBJ1-1|TRBV10-3
TGTGCCATCAAGGTCGGGAACACTGAAGCTTTCTTT
CAIKVGNTEAFF
>NA|NA|TRBJ1-2|TRBV20-1
TGCAGTGAACGCACAGTTCGGGTTGCTAAGTCGAACCACTATGGCTACACCTTC
CSERTVRVAKSNHYGYTF
>NA|NA|TRBJ2-7|TRBV6-5
TGTGCCAGCAGTTACTCGAGAGTGACCGAGCAGTACTTC
CASSYSRVTEQYF
>NA|NA|TRBJ1-2|TRBV20-1
TGCAGTGCCCAAGGGTGGTATGGCTACACCTTC
CSAQGWYGYTF
>NA|TRBD2|TRBJ2-2|TRBV10-3
TGTGCCATCAGTCCTAGCGGGAGGGACACCGGGGAGCTGTTTTTT
CAISPSGRDTGELFF
>once|NA|TRBJ2-1|TRBV6-1
TGTGCCAGCAGGACCGCGGGATCGACAAGTTGGGACAATGAGCAGTTCTTC
CASRTAGSTSWDNEQFF
>NA|TRBD2|TRBJ2-5|TRBV20-1
TGCAGTGCTATGACTAGCGGGAGACTGCGGGTTGAAGAGACCCAGTACTTC
CSAMTSGRLRVEETQYF
>NA|TRBD2|TRBJ2-7|TRBV4-2
TGTGCCAGCAGCCAAGGGTGGACTAGTTACCTCTACGAGCAGTACTTC
CASSQGWTSYLYEQYF
>many|NA|TRBJ2-5|TRBV7-2
TGTGCCAGCAGCTTATCCCCAGAGACCCAGTACTTC
CASSLSPETQYF
>NA|NA|TRBJ1-4|TRBV7-8
TGTGCCAGCAGCTTAGCGCGTTTTAGACAGAGTAATGAAAAACTGTTTTTT
CASSLARFRQSNEKLFF
>NA|NA|TRBJ1-5|TRBV7-2
TGTGCCAGCAGCTTAGATCCGTTGGGGGAGCCCCAGCATTTT
CASSLDPLGEPQHF
>NA|TRBD2|TRBJ2-5|TRBV4-2
TGTGCCAGCAGCCACGGTATAGCGGGAGGTGGGCAAGAGACCCAGTACTTC
CASSHGIAGGGQETQYF
>once|NA|TRBJ2-7|TRBV20-1
TGCAGTGCAACCATGGGGGTGTACGAGCAGTACTTC
CSATMGVYEQYF
>once|TRBD1|TRBJ1-4|TRBV6-6
TGTGCCAGCATTAGGAGGACAGGAGATGAAAAACTGTTTTTT
CASIRRTGDEKLFF
>many|NA|TRBJ2-7|TRBV12-3/TRBV12-4
TGTGCCAGCAGTTTCAGGGCCGCCGACGAGCAGTACTTC
CASSFRAADEQYF
>NA|NA|TRBJ2-1|TRBV12-3/TRBV12-4
TGTGCCAGCAGCCCGACATTATCTCAGGGCGATGAGCAGTTCTTC
CASSPTLSQGDEQFF
>NA|NA|TRBJ2-3|TRBV20-1
TGCAGTGCTAGAGATCATGCCCAGGACACAGATACGCAGTATTTT
CSARDHAQDTDTQYF
>once|NA|TRBJ2-3|TRBV28
TGTGCCAGCTATACGAGAGACACAGATACGCAGTATTTT
CASYTRDTDTQYF
>NA|TRBD1|TRBJ2-4|TRBV27
TGTGCCAGCAGATATCGACCGGGACAGGAAAACATTCAGTACTTC
CASRYRPGQENIQYF
>NA|TRBD2|TRBJ2-5|TRBV20-1
TGCAGTGCTGAAACCGGGACTAGCGGGAGGGACGGGCAGTACTTC
CSAETGTSGRDGQYF
>NA|NA|TRBJ2-1|TRBV29-1
TGCAGCGCGACAGGAGTCTACCAAGAGACCCAGTTCTTC
CSATGVYQETQFF
>NA|NA|TRBJ2-7|TRBV4-1
TGCGCCAGCAGCCAAGAAGAGGGTACCTACGAGCAGTACTTC
CASSQEEGTYEQYF
>NA|TRBD2|TRBJ2-7|TRBV20-1
TGCAGTGCTAGAGAAGCGGGGAAAATCTACGAGCAGTACTTC
CSAREAGKIYEQYF
>NA|NA|TRBJ2-7|TRBV5-1
TGCGCCAGCCGGGGTAGTCCGGACTACAATGAGCAGTACTTC
CASRGSPDYNEQYF
>NA|TRBD2|TRBJ2-3|TRBV5-1
TGCGCCAGCAGCCCCGGCCGGACTAGCGGGAGGGCCAAGGCGCAGTATTTT
CASSPGRTSGRAKAQYF
>NA|TRBD1|TRBJ1-1|TRBV29-1
TGCAGCGTTGAACCGACGACAGGGGCGGTCACTGAAGCTTTCTTT
CSVEPTTGAVTEAFF
>NA|TRBD1|TRBJ2-1|TRBV15
TGTGCCACCAGCAGAGTAAATCTACAGGGGTTTGGGCAGTTCTTC
CATSRVNLQGFGQFF
>NA|NA|TRBJ1-2|TRBV7-9
TGTGCCAGCAGCTCCGAAGGGGGGGGGAGGTTCTATGGCTACACCTTC
CASSSEGGGRFYGYTF
>NA|NA|TRBJ2-1|TRBV20-1
TGCAGTGCTACGGAAGGGCGGGGGCAGTTCTTC
CSATEGRGQFF
>NA|TRBD2|TRBJ2-5|TRBV7-9
TGTGCCAGCAGCGCCGCTCCGGGCGGGAGTCCCACGAGCGATGAGCAGTACTTC
CASSAAPGGSPTSDEQYF
>NA|NA|TRBJ1-1|TRBV18
TGTGCCAGCTCACCTTCCGTTCGGAGTATTCGCGTTCCTTTCTTT
CASSPSVRSIRVPFF
>NA|TRBD1|TRBJ2-6|TRBV6-5
TGTGCCAGCAGTTACTCCGCCGGGACAGTTTCTGGGGCCAACGTCCTGACTTTC
CASSYSAGTVSGANVLTF
>NA|NA|TRBJ2-3|TRBV20-1
TGCAGTGCGCTCCCTCCGGGACCCAGATCCGATACGCAGTATTTT
CSALPPGPRSDTQYF
>few|NA|TRBJ2-1|TRBV9
TGTGCCAGCAGCTCCCGTGCCCACGACTCCTACAATGAGCAGTTCTTC
CASSSRAHDSYNEQFF
>NA|NA|TRBJ2-5|TRBV3-1
TGTGCCAGCAGCCGAACCGCCATGGACGGGACCCAGTACTTC
CASSRTAMDGTQYF
>once|NA|TRBJ2-5|TRBV7-9
TGTGCCAGCAGCGCACGGTCTTCTGAGACCCAGTACTTC
CASSARSSETQYF
>few|TRBD1|TRBJ1-2|TRBV12-3/TRBV12-4
TGTGCCAGCAGCCTCAGGGGGCTTGGCTACACCTTC
CASSLRGLGYTF
>NA|TRBD2|TRBJ2-1|TRBV12-3/TRBV12-4
TGTGCCAGCAGCCATCGGACTAGCGGGGGCTACAATGAGCAGTTCTTC
CASSHRTSGGYNEQFF
>NA|TRBD1|TRBJ1-1|TRBV5-6
TGTGCCAGCAGCCCAAACCGGGACAGGGTGTTGAACACTGAAGCTTTCTTT
CASSPNRDRVLNTEAFF
>NA|NA|TRBJ2-4|TRBV4-2
TGTGCCAGCAGCCAAGAAGTTCTAGGGTCTGGTAAAAACATTCAGTACTTC
CASSQEVLGSGKNIQYF
>NA|NA|TRBJ2-5|TRBV3-1
TGTGCCAGCAGCCGAGTACTAGCAGGAGAGACCCAGTACTTC
CASSRVLAGETQYF
>NA|NA|TRBJ1-4|TRBV25-1
TGTGCCAGCAGTTCCCGCCCCCCTGGAAAACTGTTTTTT
CASSSRPPGKLFF
>NA|NA|TRBJ2-7|TRBV15
TGTGCCACCAGGGTCCCGACGACCTACGAGCAGTACTTC
CATRVPTTYEQYF
>NA|NA|TRBJ1-2|TRBV25-1
TGTGCCAGCAGTGACTATGGCCGCGGATATGGCTACACCTTC
CASSDYGRGYGYTF
>NA|TRBD1|TRBJ2-1|TRBV20-1
TGCAGTGTTAGGGATCGGGACAGGGGGCTCAATGAGCAGTTCTTC
CSVRDRDRGLNEQFF
>NA|NA|TRBJ1-2|TRBV10-3
TGTGCCATCAGCATAGGACAGTTGGGTGGCTATGGCTACACCTTC
CAISIGQLGGYGYTF
>once|NA|TRBJ1-2|TRBV30
TGTGCCTGGAGTGTATTTGAGGGCTACACCTTC
CAWSVFEGYTF
>NA|NA|TRBJ2-1|TRBV29-1
TGCAGCGTTCAGGCCGAGGACTACAATGAGCAGTTCTTC
CSVQAEDYNEQFF
>few|NA|TRBJ1-2|TRBV12-3/TRBV12-4
TGTGCCACCAAGTCCTACTATGGCTACACCTTC
CATKSYYGYTF
>NA|NA|TRBJ2-5|TRBV20-1
TGCAGTGGAACAGGAAATTTGCTCAAGGAGACCCAGTACTTC
CSGTGNLLKETQYF
>NA|NA|TRBJ1-5|TRBV20-1
TGCAGTGCTAGGAAGGGGGATCAGCCCCAGCATTTT
CSARKGDQPQHF
>NA|TRBD2|TRBJ2-3|TRBV7-2
TGTGCCAGCAGCCCCTCGGCAGCGGGGAGTGGCCCAGATACGCAGTATTTT
CASSPSAAGSGPDTQYF
>once|NA|TRBJ2-3|TRBV7-2
TGTGCCAGCAGCTCGGACTACGTCACAGATACGCAGTATTTT
CASSSDYVTDTQYF